This TCR beta chain derives from a study of blood T cells in healthy people across ages. Then a second PCR, running roughly 7 to 11 cycles, was carried out with a sample-barcoded 5' primer and a J-beta primer mix. TCRdb re-called the 5' RACE reads through MiXCR, storing one row per CDR3 protein. The sample records around 900,000 distinct CDR3 sequences, under 30% being singletons. This receptor was taken from a woman aged 80 or over in good health. The sample comprised blood.

The CDR3, as DNA: TGTGCCAGCAGTTTAGGGGGGGCCATCACAGATACGCAGTATTTT. It yields the protein CASSLGGAITDTQYF. This chain joins TRBV12-3 or TRBV12-4 and TRBJ2-3; D is possibly TRBD1 or TRBD2 (6 bases each). The CDR3 has 15 amino acids. V was clipped by 1 base and J by 2 bases, with 10 bases between them.